This TCR beta chain is drawn from a study of cytomegalovirus exposure and HLA in healthy donors. Amplification used 60 Vbeta primers and 13 Jbeta primers. Clones were read by immunoSEQ multiplex PCR, and TCRdb kept only the in-frame ones, dropping some. The sample holds 110,000 or so clones, around 85% seen once. This receptor was identified in a man between 25 and 39 years old in good health and CMV-seropositive. The source material was PBMCs.

The chain's CDR3 is CASSQTVRADTTNEKLFF. The CDR3 DNA follows: TGCGCCAGCAGCCAAACAGTCAGGGCCGATACAACTAATGAAAAACTGTTTTTT. The rearrangement uses TRBV4-1 and TRBJ1-4; TRBD1 might be the D (5 bases). Trimming stripped 2 bases from V and 0 bases from J, with 16 bases between. The CDR3 is made up of 18 amino acids. Germline V gene sequence: CDR1 MGHRA, CDR2 YSYEKL.